This T cell receptor (beta chain) was identified during a study of response to subunit inactivated influenza vaccine. Findings of the study overall: A suggestion made by the authors is that each seasonal influenza vaccination recruits few new T cells.

TCRdb independently ran MiXCR on the RT-PCR reads; one entry per CDR3 protein. Altogether hundreds of thousands of distinct CDR3 sequences are present, 11% being singletons, with the ten largest covering about 12%. In the case of this clonotype: Its antigen is not identified.

This CDR3 contains 13 residues. V shed 5 bases and J 4 bases; nucleotides not matched to a gene: 4. Looked up from germline, CDR1 is SQVTM and CDR2 is ANQGSEA. This TCR came from a man aged 45-65 years who received an inactivated influenza vaccine. V gene TRBV29-1 combines with J gene TRBJ2-3, with 9 bases that match TRBD2. Sequencing was performed on PBMCs from blood, taken about 6 weeks after vaccination. The CDR3, as DNA: TGCAGCGTTAGCGGGAGGATCTCAGATACGCAGTATTTT. It is translated as CSVSGRISDTQYF.